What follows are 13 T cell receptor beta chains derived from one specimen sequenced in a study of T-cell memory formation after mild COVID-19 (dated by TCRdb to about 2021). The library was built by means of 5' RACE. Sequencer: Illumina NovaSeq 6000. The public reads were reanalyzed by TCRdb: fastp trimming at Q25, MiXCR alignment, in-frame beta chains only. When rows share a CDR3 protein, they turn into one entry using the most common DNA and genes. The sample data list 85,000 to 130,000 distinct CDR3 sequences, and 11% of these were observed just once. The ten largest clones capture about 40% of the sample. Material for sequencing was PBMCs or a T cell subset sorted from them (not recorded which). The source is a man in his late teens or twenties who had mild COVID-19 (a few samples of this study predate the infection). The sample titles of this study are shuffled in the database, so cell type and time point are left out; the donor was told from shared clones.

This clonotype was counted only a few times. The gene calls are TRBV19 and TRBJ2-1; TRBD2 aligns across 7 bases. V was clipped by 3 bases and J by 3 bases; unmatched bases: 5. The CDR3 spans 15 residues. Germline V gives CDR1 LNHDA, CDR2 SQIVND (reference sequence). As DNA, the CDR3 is TGTGCCAGTAGTATCGCTAGCGGCGTCTACAATGAGCAGTTCTTC. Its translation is CASSIASGVYNEQFF.

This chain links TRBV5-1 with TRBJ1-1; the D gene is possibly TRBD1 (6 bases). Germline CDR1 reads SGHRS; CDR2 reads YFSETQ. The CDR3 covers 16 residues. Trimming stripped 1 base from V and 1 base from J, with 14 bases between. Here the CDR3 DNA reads TGCGCCAGCAGCTTGTCAGTCGGGGGCGCGAACACTGAAGCTTTCTTT. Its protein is CASSLSVGGANTEAFF.

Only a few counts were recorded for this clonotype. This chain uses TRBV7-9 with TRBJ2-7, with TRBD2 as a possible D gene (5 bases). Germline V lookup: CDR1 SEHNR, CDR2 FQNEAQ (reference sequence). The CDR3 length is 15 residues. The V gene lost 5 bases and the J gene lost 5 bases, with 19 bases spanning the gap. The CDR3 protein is CASSLQGLATHEQYF. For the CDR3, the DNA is TGTGCCAGCAGCCTACAAGGACTGGCAACCCACGAGCAGTACTTC. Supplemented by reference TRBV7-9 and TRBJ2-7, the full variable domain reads DTGVSQNPRHKITKRGQNVTFRCDPISEHNRLYWYRQTLGQGPEFLTYFQNEAQLEKSRLLSDRFSAERPKGSFSTLEIQRTEQGDSAMYLCASSLQGLATHEQYFGPGTRLTVT.

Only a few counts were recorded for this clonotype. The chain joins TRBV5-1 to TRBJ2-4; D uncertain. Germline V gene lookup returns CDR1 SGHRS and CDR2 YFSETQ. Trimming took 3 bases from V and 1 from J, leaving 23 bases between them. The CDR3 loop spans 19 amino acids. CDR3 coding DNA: TGCGCCAGCAGCTCTGATGGAACCCATCCCCGGAAGGCCAAAAACATTCAGTACTTC. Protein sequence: CASSSDGTHPRKAKNIQYF.

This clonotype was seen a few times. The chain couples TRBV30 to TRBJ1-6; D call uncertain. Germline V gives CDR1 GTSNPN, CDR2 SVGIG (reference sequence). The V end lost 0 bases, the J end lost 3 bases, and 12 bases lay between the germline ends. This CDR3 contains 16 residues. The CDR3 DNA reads TGTGCCTGGAGTGTAATGGGAATACGCTATAATTCACCCCTCCACTTT. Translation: CAWSVMGIRYNSPLHF.

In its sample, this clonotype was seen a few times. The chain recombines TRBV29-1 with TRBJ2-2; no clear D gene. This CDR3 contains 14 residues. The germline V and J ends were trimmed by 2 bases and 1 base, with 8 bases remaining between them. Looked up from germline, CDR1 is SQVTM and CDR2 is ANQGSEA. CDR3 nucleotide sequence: TGCAGCGTTGAAATCGGCTTGAACACCGGGGAGCTGTTTTTT. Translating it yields CSVEIGLNTGELFF.

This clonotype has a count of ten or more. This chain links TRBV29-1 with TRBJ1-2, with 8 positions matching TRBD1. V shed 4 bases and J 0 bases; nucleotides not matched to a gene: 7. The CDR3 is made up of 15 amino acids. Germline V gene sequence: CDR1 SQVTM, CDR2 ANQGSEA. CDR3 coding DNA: TGCAGCGTTGTCAATAGGGACAGGCCTAACTATGGCTACACCTTC. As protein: CSVVNRDRPNYGYTF.

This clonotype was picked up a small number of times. The CDR3 sequence: CATSRGLAGVGNTGELFF. For the CDR3, the DNA is TGTGCCACCAGCAGAGGACTAGCGGGGGTAGGGAACACCGGGGAGCTGTTTTTT. This rearrangement joins TRBV15 to TRBJ2-2, with 12 bases matching TRBD2. The trim removed 1 base at V and 1 base at J, leaving 4 bases unmatched. The CDR3 is 18 residues long. CDR1 and CDR2 (germline): LNHNV, YYDKDF (reference sequence). Complete variable domain (other parts from reference TRBV15 and TRBJ2-2): DAMVIQNPRYQVTQFGKPVTLSCSQTLNHNVMYWYQQKSSQAPKLLFHYYDKDFNNEADTPDNFQSRRPNTSFCFLDIRSPGLGDTAMYLCATSRGLAGVGNTGELFFGEGSRLTVL.

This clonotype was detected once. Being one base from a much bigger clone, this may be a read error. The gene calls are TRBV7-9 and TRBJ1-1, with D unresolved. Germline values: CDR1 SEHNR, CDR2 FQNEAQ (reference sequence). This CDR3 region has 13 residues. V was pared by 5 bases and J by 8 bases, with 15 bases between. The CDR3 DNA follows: TGTGCCAGCAGCCAGGTGGAAGCCGCGGAAGCTTTCTTT. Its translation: CASSQVEAAEAFF. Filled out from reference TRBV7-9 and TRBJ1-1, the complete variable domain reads DTGVSQNPRHKITKRGQNVTFRCDPISEHNRLYWYRQTLGQGPEFLTYFQNEAQLEKSRLLSDRFSAERPKGSFSTLEIQRTEQGDSAMYLCASSQVEAAEAFFGQGTRLTVV.

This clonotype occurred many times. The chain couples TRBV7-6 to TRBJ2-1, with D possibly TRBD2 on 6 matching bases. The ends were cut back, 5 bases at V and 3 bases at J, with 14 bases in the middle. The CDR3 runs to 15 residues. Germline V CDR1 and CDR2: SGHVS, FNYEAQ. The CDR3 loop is CASSVRDSNYNEQFF. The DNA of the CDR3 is TGTGCCAGCAGCGTCCGGGACTCCAACTACAATGAGCAGTTCTTC. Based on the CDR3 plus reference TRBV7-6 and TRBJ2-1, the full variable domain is GAGVSQSPRYKVTKRGQDVALRCDPISGHVSLYWYRQALGQGPEFLTYFNYEAQQDKSGLPNDRFSAERPEGSISTLTIQRTEQRDSAMYRCASSVRDSNYNEQFFGPGTRLTVL.

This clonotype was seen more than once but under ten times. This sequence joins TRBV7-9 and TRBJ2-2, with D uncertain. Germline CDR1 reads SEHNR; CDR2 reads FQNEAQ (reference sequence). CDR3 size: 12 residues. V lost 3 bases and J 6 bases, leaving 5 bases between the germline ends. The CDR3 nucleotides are TGTGCCAGCAGCTTTTCCCCCGGGGAGCTGTTTTTT. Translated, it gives CASSFSPGELFF.

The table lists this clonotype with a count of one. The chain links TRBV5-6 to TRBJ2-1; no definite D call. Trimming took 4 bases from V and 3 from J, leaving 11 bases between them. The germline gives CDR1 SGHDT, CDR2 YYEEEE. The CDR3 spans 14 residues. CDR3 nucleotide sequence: TGTGCCAGCAGCGTTGATGCTTACTACAATGAGCAGTTCTTC. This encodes CASSVDAYYNEQFF.

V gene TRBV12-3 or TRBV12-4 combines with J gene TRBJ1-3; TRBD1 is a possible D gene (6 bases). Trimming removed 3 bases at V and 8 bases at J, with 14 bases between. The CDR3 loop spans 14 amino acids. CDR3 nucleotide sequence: TGTGCCAGCAGTTTGGTCGACAGGAGGGACACCATATATTTT. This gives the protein CASSLVDRRDTIYF.